The 8 T cell receptor beta chains below all came from one sample that was sequenced in a study of cytomegalovirus exposure and HLA in healthy donors. A multiplex PCR was run with 60 Vbeta primers and 13 Jbeta primers. The method was immunoSEQ multiplex PCR; TCRdb's version includes in-frame clones alone and lacks a portion of them. The sample shows 130,000 or so clones, just under 75% of them seen only once. The sample was PBMCs. The receptors originated from a man aged 35-49 years in good health and CMV-seropositive.

The V gene is TRBV12-5, the J gene TRBJ1-3; 8 nucleotides align to TRBD1. The trim removed 1 base at V and 4 bases at J, leaving 0 bases unmatched. The germline V gene encodes CDR1 LGHNT and CDR2 FRNRAP. This CDR3 spans 14 amino acids. CDR3 loop: CASGLGQGGNTIYF. CDR3 nucleotide sequence: TGTGCTAGTGGTTTGGGACAGGGGGGAAACACCATATATTTT.

This clone has more than one count but fewer than ten. V gene TRBV27 combines with J gene TRBJ2-1, with 8 nucleotides matching TRBD1. V lost 0 bases and J lost 4; bases outside the gene matches: 5. The CDR3 loop spans 16 amino acids. In germline, CDR1 is MNHEY, CDR2 SMNVEV (reference sequence). The chain's CDR3 is CASSLSSGQEYNEQFF. DNA of the CDR3: TGTGCCAGCAGTTTATCCTCGGGACAGGAGTACAATGAGCAGTTCTTC.

The V and J genes are TRBV6-5 and TRBJ1-1; 7 bases agree with TRBD1. Per the germline V gene, CDR1 is MNHEY and CDR2 is SVGAGI. J lost 1 base, V lost 7 bases, and 9 bases had no gene match. The CDR3 runs to 15 residues. The DNA for the CDR3 is TGTGCCAGCACCAAAAACAGGGGTGGGAACACTGAAGCTTTCTTT. It is translated as CASTKNRGGNTEAFF.

The V gene is TRBV19, the J gene TRBJ1-5; D is possibly TRBD1 (5 bases). The CDR3 has 15 residues. Germline lookup yields CDR1 LNHDA and CDR2 SQIVND (reference sequence). V lost 3 bases and J 5 bases, leaving 14 bases between the germline ends. CDR3: CASSIRPQGDQPQHF. In nucleotides, the CDR3 is TGTGCCAGTAGTATTCGACCACAAGGGGATCAGCCCCAGCATTTT.

In this sample, this clone turned up a few times. The chain has TRBV12-5 and TRBJ2-5; D gene uncertain. The germline V gene has CDR1 LGHNT and CDR2 FRNRAP. The CDR3 totals 12 residues. Trimming shortened V by 4 bases and J by 5 bases, and 8 bases separated the two germline ends. The CDR3 spells CASGSPRETQYF. The CDR3 DNA follows: TGTGCTAGTGGTTCCCCCCGGGAGACCCAGTACTTC.

The chain couples TRBV30 to TRBJ1-6; 7 bases line up with TRBD1. Per the germline V gene, CDR1 is GTSNPN and CDR2 is SVGIG (reference sequence). J gave up 8 bases and V 1 base, and 5 bases lay outside the gene matches. The CDR3 extends over 14 amino acids. The CDR3 region is CAWSERGRYSPLHF. DNA for the CDR3: TGTGCCTGGAGTGAGAGGGGGCGGTATTCACCCCTCCACTTT.

The rearrangement links TRBV29-1 to TRBJ2-5, with 9 bases identical to TRBD1. Gene TRBJ2-7 matches the end of the DNA better, so the J call may be wrong. CDR1 SQVTM and CDR2 ANQGSEA come from the germline V gene. The CDR3 contains 14 residues. The DNA of the CDR3 is TGCAGCGTCAAGGGACAGGGCGATTCCTACGAGCAGTACTTC. Its protein is CSVKGQGDSYEQYF.

The chain joins TRBV5-4 to TRBJ2-3; D is unclear. The V gene lost 0 bases and the J gene lost 6 bases, with 8 bases spanning the gap. The germline gives CDR1 SGHNT, CDR2 YYREEE (reference sequence). The CDR3 runs to 13 residues. CDR3 region: CASSLEVRDTQYF. CDR3 bases: TGTGCCAGCAGCTTGGAGGTCAGGGATACGCAGTATTTT.